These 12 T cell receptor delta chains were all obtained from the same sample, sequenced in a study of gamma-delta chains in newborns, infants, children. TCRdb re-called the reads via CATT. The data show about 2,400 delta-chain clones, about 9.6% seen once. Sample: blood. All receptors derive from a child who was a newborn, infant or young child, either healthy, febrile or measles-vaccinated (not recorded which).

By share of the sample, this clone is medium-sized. CDR3 sequence: CAILGDTWDTRQMFF. CDR3 nucleotides: TGTGCCATACTGGGGGATACCTGGGACACCCGACAGATGTTTTTC. The chain carries TRDV2 and TRDJ3; 11 bases map to TRDD3. CDR1 is GEAIGNYY, CDR2 EKD, per germline. J lost 2 bases, V lost 9 bases, and 2 bases had no gene match. CDR3 length: 15 amino acids.

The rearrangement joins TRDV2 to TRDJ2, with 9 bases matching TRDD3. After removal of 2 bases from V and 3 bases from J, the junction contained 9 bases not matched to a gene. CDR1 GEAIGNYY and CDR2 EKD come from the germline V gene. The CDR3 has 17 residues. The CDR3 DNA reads TGTGCCTGTGACATACTGGGGGACCAGGGGGTGACAGCACAACTCTTCTTT. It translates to CACDILGDQGVTAQLFF.

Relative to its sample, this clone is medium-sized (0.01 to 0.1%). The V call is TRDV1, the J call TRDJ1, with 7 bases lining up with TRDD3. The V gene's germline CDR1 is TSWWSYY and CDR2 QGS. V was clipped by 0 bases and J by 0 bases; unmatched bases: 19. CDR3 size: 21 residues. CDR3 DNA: TGTGCTCTTGGGGAACTACGGCTAGGGGGATCCGTTAATAAGTACACCGATAAACTCATCTTT. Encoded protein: CALGELRLGGSVNKYTDKLIF.

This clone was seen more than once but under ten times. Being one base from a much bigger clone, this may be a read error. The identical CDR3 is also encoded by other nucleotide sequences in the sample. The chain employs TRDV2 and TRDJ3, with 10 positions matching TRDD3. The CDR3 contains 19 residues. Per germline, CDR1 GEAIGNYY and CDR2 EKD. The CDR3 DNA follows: TGTGCCTGTGACACCGTCAGGGGGATACGCTCCTGGGACACCCGACAGATGTTCTTC. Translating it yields CACDTVRGIRSWDTRQMFF.

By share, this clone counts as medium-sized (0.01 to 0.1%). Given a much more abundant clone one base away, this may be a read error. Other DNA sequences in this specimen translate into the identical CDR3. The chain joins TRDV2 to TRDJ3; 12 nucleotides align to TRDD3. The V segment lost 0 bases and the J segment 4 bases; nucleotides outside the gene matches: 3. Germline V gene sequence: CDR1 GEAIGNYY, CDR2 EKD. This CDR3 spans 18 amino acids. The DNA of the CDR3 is TGTGCCTGTGACACCGTACTGGGGGATACTTGGGACACCCGACAGATGTTTTTC. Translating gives CACDTVLGDTWDTRQMFF.

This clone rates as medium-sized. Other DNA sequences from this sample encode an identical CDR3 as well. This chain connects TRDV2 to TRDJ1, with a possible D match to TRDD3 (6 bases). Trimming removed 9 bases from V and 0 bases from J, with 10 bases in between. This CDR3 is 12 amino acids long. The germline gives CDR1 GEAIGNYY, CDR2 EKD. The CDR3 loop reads CATVGDTDKLIF. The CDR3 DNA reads TGTGCCACCGTGGGGGACACCGATAAACTCATCTTT.

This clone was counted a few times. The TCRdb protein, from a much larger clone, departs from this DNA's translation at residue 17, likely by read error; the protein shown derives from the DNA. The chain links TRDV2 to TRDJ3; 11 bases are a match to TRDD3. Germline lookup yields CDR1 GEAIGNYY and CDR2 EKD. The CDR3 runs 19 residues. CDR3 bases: TGTGCCTGTGACTATTTACTGGGGGATAGCTCCTGGGACACCCGACAGCTGTTTTTC. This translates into CACDYLLGDSSWDTRQLFF.

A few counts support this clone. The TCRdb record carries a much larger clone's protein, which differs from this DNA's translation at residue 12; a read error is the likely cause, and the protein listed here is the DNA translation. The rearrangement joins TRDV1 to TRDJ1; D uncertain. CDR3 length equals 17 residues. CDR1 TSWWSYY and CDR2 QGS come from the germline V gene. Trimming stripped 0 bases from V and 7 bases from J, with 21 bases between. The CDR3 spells CALGELGAITGRAKLIF. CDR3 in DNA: TGTGCTCTTGGGGAACTAGGTGCGATTACCGGGCGGGCTAAACTCATCTTT.

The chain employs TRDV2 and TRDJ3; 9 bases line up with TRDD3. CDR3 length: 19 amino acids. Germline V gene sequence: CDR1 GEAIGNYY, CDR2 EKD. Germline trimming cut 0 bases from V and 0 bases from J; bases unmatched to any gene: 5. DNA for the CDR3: TGTGCCTGTGACACCGTGGGGGATATGAGCTCCTGGGACACCCGACAGATGTTTTTC. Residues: CACDTVGDMSSWDTRQMFF.

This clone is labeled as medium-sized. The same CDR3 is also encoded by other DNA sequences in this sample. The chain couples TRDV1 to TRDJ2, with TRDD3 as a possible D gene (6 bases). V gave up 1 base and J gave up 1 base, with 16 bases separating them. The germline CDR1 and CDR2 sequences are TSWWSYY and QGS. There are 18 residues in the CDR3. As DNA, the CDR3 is TGTGCTCTTGGGGAACATGTTGGGGATGATTTTTTGACAGCACAACTCTTCTTT. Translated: CALGEHVGDDFLTAQLFF.

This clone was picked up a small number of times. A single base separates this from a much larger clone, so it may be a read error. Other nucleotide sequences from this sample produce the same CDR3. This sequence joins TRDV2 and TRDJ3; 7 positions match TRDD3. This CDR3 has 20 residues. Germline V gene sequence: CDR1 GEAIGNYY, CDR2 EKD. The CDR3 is CACDTVAGGSSSWDTRQMFF. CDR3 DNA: TGTGCCTGCGACACCGTAGCGGGGGGATCCAGCTCCTGGGACACCCGACAGATGTTTTTC.

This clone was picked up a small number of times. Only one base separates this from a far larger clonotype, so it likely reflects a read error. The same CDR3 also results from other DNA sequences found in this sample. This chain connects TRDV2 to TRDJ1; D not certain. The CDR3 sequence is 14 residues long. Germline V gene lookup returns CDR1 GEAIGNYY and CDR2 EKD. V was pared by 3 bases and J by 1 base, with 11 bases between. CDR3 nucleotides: TGTGCCTGTGACCCATCGACCCTCACCGATAAACTCATCTTT. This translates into CACDPSTLTDKLIF.